The entry that follows covers one T cell receptor (beta chain) sequence. Its matching antigen is unknown. Per the germline V gene, CDR1 is ENHRY and CDR2 is SYGVKD. J lost 4 bases, V lost 6 bases, and 7 bases had no gene match. The CDR3 runs to 15 residues. Per sorted-subset replicate PCR, input was around 200 ng DNA, representing 30,000 or so T cell genomes. TCRdb keeps only in-frame clones here, not all; method: immunoSEQ multiplex PCR. The data show roughly 1 million clones, approximately 80% seen once. The sample belongs to a study of shared clonotypes between healthy human individuals. Study-wide points: For naive CD4 cells, approximately 5% of clonotypes were shared across a few donors.

This TCR derives from a man aged 18 to 29 in good health. Some clones in this sample may be carry-over from other donors' samples. The genes are TRBV10-3 and TRBJ1-5, with 9 nucleotides matching TRBD1. The sequencing input was memory CD4+ T cells from PBMCs. As for subset: CD45RA-negative fraction. CDR3 DNA: TGTGCCATCAGCGGGGACAGGGCTGGAAATCAGCCCCAGCATTTT. Translating it yields CAISGDRAGNQPQHF.